This T cell receptor beta chain stems from a study of blood T cell repertoires in COVID-19 (TCRdb year 2020). The study in broad terms: Samples covering the acute and convalescent phases of COVID-19 were provided by collaborators in the United States, Italy and Spain. The prospective study material was composed of cDNA or gDNA derived from T cells, B-cell-depleted T cells, or PBMCs. Subjects who had been exposed to COVID-19, were actively infected with it, or had recovered from it provided the deeply sampled blood TCRbeta repertoires that made up the dataset. A freely available public database, intended as a resource for researchers studying the immune response to SARS-CoV-2, is where the repertoires were released. The samples were drawn from the first 160 participants of the ongoing ImmuneRACE study and from 1,254 subjects provided by 6 global collaborators. A de-identified subject ID, COVID-19 status, age in years and sex were almost always included in the sample metadata. Where available, HLA class I and class II types were taken from metadata supplied by the sample provider and were not determined by assay-based typing. Beyond this particular receptor, the publication reports: How much clinical and demographic metadata was included differed by source and by participant, and the metadata was provided uncurated.

V loses 3 bases at its end and J loses 3 bases; junction bases beyond the gene matches: 5. The CDR3 has 14 amino acids, counting the end cysteine and phenylalanine. Left in the record is the CDR3 DNA by itself, 42 bases read in frame from the first base. Taken from the germline V gene, the CDR1 and CDR2 loops are MDHEN and SYDVKM. Each collaborating institution followed its own protocols to collect whole blood in K2EDTA tubes. Collaborator samples were shipped for TCRbeta analysis as frozen whole blood, isolated PBMCs, or DNA extracted from either sample type. As regards this clone: Which antigen it targets is not known. One base away there is no much larger clone; base qualities are not given.

TCRbeta CDR3 regions were amplified from genomic DNA using the immunoSEQ Assay, a bias-controlled multiplex PCR. Turning to the authors' computational methods: Within the assay, amplification of reference gene primers was used to estimate how many nucleated cells each sample contained. To quantify the absolute abundance of each unique TCRbeta CDR3 rearrangement, sequence reads were collapsed and filtered. For each sample, productive Simpson clonality was calculated as the square root of Simpson's diversity index across productive rearrangements. TCRdb's version of the immuneACCESS table is confined to in-frame rearrangements and falls short of the full clone set. An unresolved V gene accounts for under half of the shortfall where checked; the remainder is of unknown origin. The V and J calls and clone size come from that table; D and trimming were worked out from the DNA. This sample holds some 100,000 clones; just over 85% were observed only once. The leading ten clones occupy approximately 8.7% of the sample.

This receptor was identified in a woman aged 70-85 years with acute or convalescent COVID-19. Sequences were obtained from peripheral blood. The sequence is built from TRBV28 and TRBJ2-7; TRBD1 aligns with 7 central bases. The CDR3 reads as follows: CASSLSRGSYEQYF. The bases are TGTGCCAGCAGTTTGAGCAGGGGGAGCTACGAGCAGTACTTC.